This TCR beta chain derives from a study of response to subunit inactivated influenza vaccine (dated by TCRdb to the late 2010s). Describing the broader study: Deep quantitative profiling of the T cell receptor repertoire was used in the study to follow responses to a trivalent subunit inactivated influenza vaccine.

In regard to this clonotype: Which antigen it targets is not known. One end of the junction fails to match germline, which may point to a read error.

The library was obtained by RT-PCR. The sample was run on an Illumina HiSeq 2500. TCRdb passed the public sequencing reads through fastp at Q25 and MiXCR, retaining productive beta sequences. Rows are unified per CDR3 protein, each entry keeping the most common DNA and genes. Here the sample has about 780,000 distinct CDR3 sequences; about 18% occur a single time. The ten most abundant clones make up approximately 11% of the sample. What the study reported, not specific to this receptor: The authors proposed that each seasonal influenza vaccination may bring in only a limited number of new T cells.

In the germline V gene (reference sequence), CDR1 corresponds to LNHNV and CDR2 to YYDKDF. The CDR3 runs 14 residues from the cysteine to the phenylalanine. Only the CDR3 DNA is retained, 42 bases long and in frame from the first base. The sequence was collected from a man in his fifties who received an inactivated influenza vaccine. Donor details come from another sample of the same person, matched by shared clones. The input for sequencing was PBMCs from blood, taken around 5 days after vaccination. The chain links TRBV15 with TRBJ2-7; TRBD2 could be the D gene, as 6 bases match. The CDR3 protein: CAPSSETGENEQYF. The DNA sequence is TGTGCCCCCAGCAGTGAGACGGGAGAAAACGAGCAGTACTTC. The reference TRBV15 and TRBJ2-7 proteins fill in what lies around the CDR3, so the full variable domain reads DAMVIQNPRYQVTQFGKPVTLSCSQTLNHNVMYWYQQKSSQAPKLLFHYYDKDFNNEADTPDNFQSRRPNTSFCFLDIRSPGLGDTAMYLCAPSSETGENEQYFGPGTRLTVT.